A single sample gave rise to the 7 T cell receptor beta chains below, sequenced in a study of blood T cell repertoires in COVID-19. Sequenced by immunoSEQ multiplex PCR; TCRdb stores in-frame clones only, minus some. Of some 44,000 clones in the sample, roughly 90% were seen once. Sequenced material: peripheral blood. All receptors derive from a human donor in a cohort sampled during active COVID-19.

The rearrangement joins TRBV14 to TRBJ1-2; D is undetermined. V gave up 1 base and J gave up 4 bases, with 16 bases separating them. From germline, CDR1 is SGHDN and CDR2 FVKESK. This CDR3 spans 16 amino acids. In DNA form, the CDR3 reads TGTGCCAGCAGCCAAGTGGGAGGGCAGCCAGTCTATGGCTACACCTTC. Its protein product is CASSQVGGQPVYGYTF.

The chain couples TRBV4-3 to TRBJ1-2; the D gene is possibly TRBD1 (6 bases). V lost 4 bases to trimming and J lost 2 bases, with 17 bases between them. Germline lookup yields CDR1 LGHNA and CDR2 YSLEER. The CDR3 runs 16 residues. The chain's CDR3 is CASSPNPTGLNYGYTF. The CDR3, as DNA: TGCGCCAGCAGCCCCAATCCGACAGGTTTAAACTATGGCTACACCTTC.

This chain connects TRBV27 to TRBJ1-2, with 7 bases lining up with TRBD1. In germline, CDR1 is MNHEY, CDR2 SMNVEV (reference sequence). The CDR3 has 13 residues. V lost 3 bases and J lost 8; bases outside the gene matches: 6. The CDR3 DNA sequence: TGTGCCAGCAGTTTCCGGGACAGAAGGGGCTACACCTTC. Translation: CASSFRDRRGYTF.

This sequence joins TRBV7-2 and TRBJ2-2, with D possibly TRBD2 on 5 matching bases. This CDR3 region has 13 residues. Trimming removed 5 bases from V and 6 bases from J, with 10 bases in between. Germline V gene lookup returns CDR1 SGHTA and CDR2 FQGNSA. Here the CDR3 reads CASSPRRAGELFF. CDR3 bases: TGTGCCAGCAGCCCCCGGCGGGCCGGGGAGCTGTTTTTT. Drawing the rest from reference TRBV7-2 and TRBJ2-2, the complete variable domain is GAGVSQSPSNKVTEKGKDVELRCDPISGHTALYWYRQSLGQGLEFLIYFQGNSAPDKSGLPSDRFSAERTGGSVSTLTIQRTQQEDSAVYLCASSPRRAGELFFGEGSRLTVL.

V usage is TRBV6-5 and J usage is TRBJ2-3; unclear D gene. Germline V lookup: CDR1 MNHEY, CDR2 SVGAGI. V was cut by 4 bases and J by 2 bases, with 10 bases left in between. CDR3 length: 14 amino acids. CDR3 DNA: TGTGCCAGCAGTTGGGCCTCCGACACAGATACGCAGTATTTT. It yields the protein CASSWASDTDTQYF.

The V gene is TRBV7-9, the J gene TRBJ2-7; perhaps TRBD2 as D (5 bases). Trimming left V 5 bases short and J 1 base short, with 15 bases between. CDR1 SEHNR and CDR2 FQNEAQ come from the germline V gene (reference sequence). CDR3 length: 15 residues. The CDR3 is CASSTRTGFSYEQYF. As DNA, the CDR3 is TGTGCCAGCAGCACCCGGACTGGATTTTCCTACGAGCAGTACTTC.

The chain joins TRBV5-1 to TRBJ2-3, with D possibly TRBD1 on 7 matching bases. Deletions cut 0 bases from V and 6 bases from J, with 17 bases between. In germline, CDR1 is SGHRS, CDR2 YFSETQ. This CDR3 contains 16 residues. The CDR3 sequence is CASSLVRTGGQDTQYF. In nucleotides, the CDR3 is TGCGCCAGCAGCTTGGTTCGGACAGGAGGGCAGGATACGCAGTATTTT.